This T cell receptor (beta chain) emerged from a study of blood T cells in healthy people across ages. Germline V CDR1 and CDR2: DFQATT, SNEGSKA (reference sequence). The length of the CDR3 is 13 residues. V dropped 0 bases and J dropped 4; count of bases not matched to a gene: 1. Each individual donor underwent a draw of ten milliliters of peripheral blood. PCR was performed a second time for about 7 to 11 cycles using a sample-barcoded 5' primer and a J-beta primer mix. TCRdb re-analysed the 5' RACE reads in MiXCR, keeping a single row per CDR3 protein. The table includes 1.2 million to 1.5 million distinct CDR3 sequences, roughly 60% detected once. Study results and caveats: The recorded TCR beta diversity per million T cells decreased in a roughly linear manner with age. Diversity figures derived from one million T cells were judged to underestimate the true value.

This clonotype occurred once. Its antigen is not identified. Sequences were obtained from blood. The TCR comes from a man between 18 and 35 years old in good health. V and J are TRBV20-1 and TRBJ1-2; 8 nucleotides agree with TRBD1. Here the CDR3 reads CSARDQGAYGYTF. DNA of the CDR3: TGCAGTGCTAGAGATCAGGGGGCCTATGGCTACACCTTC.